The present T cell receptor beta chain was sequenced within a study of cytomegalovirus exposure and HLA in healthy donors. The CDR3 contains 16 residues. Germline CDR1 SGHRS, CDR2 YFSETQ. V shed 0 bases and J 6 bases; nucleotides not matched to a gene: 9. The PCR used 60 Vbeta and 13 Jbeta primers. Method: immunoSEQ multiplex PCR; TCRdb's copy keeps in-frame clones and lacks some. The sample holds around 140,000 clones, approximately 80% seen once. This chain connects TRBV5-1 to TRBJ1-3, with 7 bases aligning to TRBD1. Material for sequencing was PBMCs. The sequence was obtained from a man aged 35-49 years in good health and CMV-seronegative. CDR3 coding DNA: TGCGCCAGCAGCTTGGGTTCTAGACAGGGAAAAAACACCATATATTTT. It is translated as CASSLGSRQGKNTIYF.